The rows below give T cell receptor beta chains drawn from one sample of a study of vaccination effects on CD4 cells after COVID-19. The antigens of these receptors remain unknown. The repertoire was sequenced with immunoSEQ multiplex PCR; TCRdb's copy has only in-frame clones and lacks some. The sample includes 50,000 to 75,000 clones, around 81% of them seen just once. This specimen consisted of CD4+ T cells from PBMCs cultured with HCoV-229E spike peptides, obtained before COVID-19 vaccination. The source is a human donor who received a COVID-19 vaccine. CDR3s include the opening cysteine and the closing phenylalanine or tryptophan. The D gene is left open where the match is weak. Clone size is given for some rows only: seen once, a few or many times, or a class if the clone is expanded.

j_call: TRBJ2-3; clone_size: -; d_call: TRBD1; v_call: TRBV6-5; cdr3_nt: TGTGCCAGCAGTTACTTGGGCAGGGGGCTTAGAGATACGCAGTATTTT; cdr3_aa: CASSYLGRGLRDTQYF
j_call: TRBJ2-1; clone_size: -; d_call: -; v_call: TRBV24-1; cdr3_nt: TGTGCCACCAGTGATTTTGCGGTCAGCTCCTACAATGAGCAGTTCTTC; cdr3_aa: CATSDFAVSSYNEQFF
j_call: TRBJ1-6; clone_size: -; d_call: TRBD1; v_call: TRBV3-1/TRBV3-2; cdr3_nt: TGTGCCAGCAGCCAAGAACCGTGGACAGGGCGTAATTCACCCCTCCACTTT; cdr3_aa: CASSQEPWTGRNSPLHF
j_call: TRBJ2-3; clone_size: -; d_call: -; v_call: TRBV18; cdr3_nt: TGTGCCAGCTCATCCCGACTAGGGAGTAGCACAGATACGCAGTATTTT; cdr3_aa: CASSSRLGSSTDTQYF
j_call: TRBJ1-2; clone_size: -; d_call: TRBD1; v_call: TRBV18; cdr3_nt: TGTGCCAGCTCACCCGGGACAGCCAGGGGAAACTATGGCTACACCTTC; cdr3_aa: CASSPGTARGNYGYTF
j_call: TRBJ1-4; clone_size: -; d_call: TRBD1; v_call: TRBV7-9; cdr3_nt: TGTGCCAGCAGCTTAGTTAGGACAGGGTACGAAAAACTGTTTTTT; cdr3_aa: CASSLVRTGYEKLFF
j_call: TRBJ1-5; clone_size: -; d_call: -; v_call: TRBV28; cdr3_nt: TGTGCCAGCAAAACAGCGGGAGAGGCTCAGCCCCAGCATTTT; cdr3_aa: CASKTAGEAQPQHF
j_call: TRBJ1-5; clone_size: few; d_call: -; v_call: TRBV29-1; cdr3_nt: -; cdr3_aa: CSVATGTGVPHF
j_call: TRBJ2-6; clone_size: -; d_call: -; v_call: TRBV11-3; cdr3_nt: TGTGCCAGCAGCTTAGGGAAGGGGACTCCCTCTGGGGCCAACGTCCTGACTTTC; cdr3_aa: CASSLGKGTPSGANVLTF
j_call: TRBJ2-3; clone_size: once; d_call: -; v_call: TRBV29-1; cdr3_nt: TGCAGCGCCACATTTGCAGCGGGAGATACGCAGTATTTT; cdr3_aa: CSATFAAGDTQYF
j_call: TRBJ2-6; clone_size: few; d_call: -; v_call: TRBV4-1; cdr3_nt: TGCGCCAGCAGCCAGATTGCCCCGGGACGCCGGCTATATGGGGCCAACGTCCTGACTTTC; cdr3_aa: CASSQIAPGRRLYGANVLTF
j_call: TRBJ2-3; clone_size: -; d_call: -; v_call: TRBV4-1; cdr3_nt: TGCGCCAGCAGCCAAGCTTCCGGGAGTAGCACAGATACGCAGTATTTT; cdr3_aa: CASSQASGSSTDTQYF
j_call: TRBJ2-1; clone_size: -; d_call: TRBD2; v_call: TRBV5-5; cdr3_nt: TGTGCCAGCAGCGTGACTAGCGGGGGGGCTAGTGAGCAGTTCTTC; cdr3_aa: CASSVTSGGASEQFF
j_call: TRBJ1-6; clone_size: once; d_call: -; v_call: TRBV4-3; cdr3_nt: TGCGCCAGCAGCCAAGATAGAGTTTACGGGCCCGTAGGGTCTGCGCGGAATTCACCCCTCCACTTT; cdr3_aa: CASSQDRVYGPVGSARNSPLHF
j_call: TRBJ1-3; clone_size: once; d_call: -; v_call: TRBV14; cdr3_nt: TGTGCCAGCAGCCAAGATATAGCAGGCGGCCGAAGAAACACCATATATTTT; cdr3_aa: CASSQDIAGGRRNTIYF
j_call: TRBJ1-5; clone_size: -; d_call: -; v_call: TRBV6-2/TRBV6-3; cdr3_nt: TGTGCCAGCAGTTACTACAGGGATGTCGGGCAGCCCCAGCATTTT; cdr3_aa: CASSYYRDVGQPQHF
j_call: TRBJ2-5; clone_size: once; d_call: -; v_call: TRBV7-9; cdr3_nt: TGTGCCAGCAGCAAGCAGGGACCCCAAGAGACCCAGTACTTC; cdr3_aa: CASSKQGPQETQYF
j_call: TRBJ2-2; clone_size: -; d_call: -; v_call: TRBV6-5; cdr3_nt: TGTGCCCTGACGGCGAACACCGGGGAGCTGTTTTTT; cdr3_aa: CALTANTGELFF
j_call: TRBJ2-3; clone_size: -; d_call: TRBD2; v_call: TRBV7-3; cdr3_nt: TGTGCCAGCAGCTTACGGCCTAGCGGGGGGTTTGATACGCAGTATTTT; cdr3_aa: CASSLRPSGGFDTQYF
j_call: TRBJ1-1; clone_size: -; d_call: TRBD1; v_call: TRBV7-2; cdr3_nt: TGTGCCAGCAGCCTTGACAGGGTGAACGCTGAAGCTTTCTTT; cdr3_aa: CASSLDRVNAEAFF
j_call: TRBJ1-1; clone_size: -; d_call: -; v_call: TRBV5-1; cdr3_nt: TGCGCCAGCAGGGAACACTCCATGAACACTGAAGCTTTCTTT; cdr3_aa: CASREHSMNTEAFF
j_call: TRBJ2-5; clone_size: -; d_call: -; v_call: TRBV30; cdr3_nt: TGTGCCTGGAGGCAACGGACAGTCCGATCGGGAATGCAAGAGACCCAGTACTTC; cdr3_aa: CAWRQRTVRSGMQETQYF
j_call: TRBJ2-3; clone_size: -; d_call: -; v_call: TRBV9; cdr3_nt: TGTGCCAGCAGCGTAGTAACTACAGGCGGCGGATTAGATACGCAGTATTTT; cdr3_aa: CASSVVTTGGGLDTQYF
j_call: TRBJ1-3; clone_size: -; d_call: -; v_call: TRBV18; cdr3_nt: TGTGCCAGCTCACCCGATCCTATCTCTGGAAACACCATATATTTT; cdr3_aa: CASSPDPISGNTIYF
j_call: TRBJ2-5; clone_size: -; d_call: TRBD2; v_call: TRBV7-3; cdr3_nt: TGTGCCAGCAGCCTCCAACCGGGACTAGCGGGGCTCTCAGAGACCCAGTACTTC; cdr3_aa: CASSLQPGLAGLSETQYF
j_call: TRBJ2-5; clone_size: -; d_call: TRBD1; v_call: TRBV5-1; cdr3_nt: TGCGCCAGCAGCTTGAGGGACAGGGGGCAGGGGACCCAGTACTTC; cdr3_aa: CASSLRDRGQGTQYF
j_call: TRBJ2-1; clone_size: -; d_call: -; v_call: TRBV6-4; cdr3_nt: TGTGCCAGCAGTGACAGGGGATGGGGGCACAATGAGCAGTTCTTC; cdr3_aa: CASSDRGWGHNEQFF
j_call: TRBJ2-5; clone_size: -; d_call: TRBD1; v_call: TRBV2; cdr3_nt: TGTGCCAGCAGTGAGGACAGGGGACAAGAGACCCAGTACTTC; cdr3_aa: CASSEDRGQETQYF
j_call: TRBJ2-3; clone_size: -; d_call: -; v_call: TRBV12-3/TRBV12-4; cdr3_nt: TGTGCCAGCACTGGGGGGACGCATACGCAGTATTTT; cdr3_aa: CASTGGTHTQYF
j_call: TRBJ1-6; clone_size: few; d_call: TRBD1; v_call: TRBV10-2; cdr3_nt: TGCGCCAGCTACAGGGGGAGGAATTCACCCCTCCACTTT; cdr3_aa: CASYRGRNSPLHF
j_call: TRBJ2-1; clone_size: -; d_call: TRBD1; v_call: TRBV3-1/TRBV3-2; cdr3_nt: TGTGCCAGCAGCCAAGTGCCACAGGGGGCATATGAGCAGTTCTTC; cdr3_aa: CASSQVPQGAYEQFF
j_call: TRBJ2-5; clone_size: -; d_call: -; v_call: TRBV7-2; cdr3_nt: TGTGCCAGCAGCCGCATGCTAGAGACCCAGTACTTC; cdr3_aa: CASSRMLETQYF